Listed here are 8 T cell receptor beta chains from one sample, sequenced in a study of blood T cell repertoires in COVID-19. Clones were sequenced by immunoSEQ multiplex PCR, and TCRdb holds only the in-frame ones, with some missing. Of under 250,000 clones in the sample, more than 65% were seen once. The sequenced sample consisted of peripheral blood. The receptors originated from a woman over 75 with acute or convalescent COVID-19.

The V gene is TRBV28, the J gene TRBJ2-6; D not resolved. Germline CDR1 and CDR2: MDHEN and SYDVKM. The germline V and J ends were trimmed by 5 bases and 1 base, with 12 bases remaining between them. The CDR3 has 16 amino acids. The CDR3 nucleotides read TGTGCCAGCAGTCCCCTGACTCATTCTGGGGCCAACGTCCTGACTTTC. As protein: CASSPLTHSGANVLTF.

The genes are TRBV24-1 and TRBJ2-7, with 7 bases matching TRBD1. The CDR3 has 14 amino acids. V trimming: 2 bases; J trimming: 4 bases; junction bases outside the gene matches: 4. The V gene's germline CDR1 is KGHDR and CDR2 SFDVKD. The CDR3 coding sequence is TGTGCCACCAGTGATTCCGGGACAGAATACGAGCAGTACTTC. This translates into CATSDSGTEYEQYF.

The chain carries TRBV21-1 and TRBJ1-2; the table assigns TRBD1, which was not confirmed against the DNA. TRBV21-1 is recorded as a pseudogene. The CDR3 sequence is 16 residues long. CDR3 sequence: CASSTLRQGFWYGYTF. CDR3 DNA sequence: TGTGCCAGCAGCACCCTTCGACAGGGCTTTTGGTATGGCTACACCTTC.

This clone was found once. This rearrangement joins TRBV24-1 to TRBJ2-5, with D perhaps TRBD1 (5 bases). With 4 bases removed from V and 2 bases from J, the gap between germline ends came to 10 bases. Germline values: CDR1 KGHDR, CDR2 SFDVKD. CDR3 length: 14 residues. The CDR3 spells CATSDKTVQETQYF. The CDR3 DNA sequence: TGTGCCACCAGTGACAAGACAGTACAAGAGACCCAGTACTTC.

The V gene is TRBV5-1, the J gene TRBJ2-1; 7 bases fit TRBD2. The CDR3 contains 15 residues. V lost 4 bases, J lost 4 bases, and 8 bases stayed unmatched. The V gene's germline CDR1 is SGHRS and CDR2 YFSETQ. CDR3 DNA: TGCGCCAGCAGCGGGGCCCGGGGGGATTACAATGAGCAGTTCTTC. It translates to CASSGARGDYNEQFF.

The rearrangement joins TRBV2 to TRBJ1-1, with D tentatively TRBD1 (6 bases). This CDR3 region has 14 residues. Germline lookup yields CDR1 SNHLY and CDR2 FYNNEI. The ends were cut back, 7 bases at V and 1 base at J, with 13 bases in the middle. CDR3 in amino acids: CASKFGQTNTEAFF. The CDR3 nucleotides are TGTGCCAGCAAATTCGGACAGACGAACACTGAAGCTTTCTTT. Together with reference TRBV2 and TRBJ1-1, the CDR3 gives the full variable domain: EPEVTQTPSHQVTQMGQEVILRCVPISNHLYFYWYRQILGQKVEFLVSFYNNEISEKSEIFDDQFSVERPDGSNFTLKIRSTKLEDSAMYFCASKFGQTNTEAFFGQGTRLTVV.

V gene TRBV15 combines with J gene TRBJ1-4; 10 nucleotides align to TRBD1. The CDR3 runs 22 residues. The trim removed 0 bases at V and 1 base at J, leaving 17 bases unmatched. Germline loops: CDR1 LNHNV, CDR2 YYDKDF (reference sequence). CDR3 loop: CATSRDLGRPGQGSLTNEKLFF. Here the CDR3 DNA reads TGTGCCACCAGCAGAGACCTCGGGCGGCCGGGACAGGGGTCCCTAACTAATGAAAAACTGTTTTTT.

The chain recombines TRBV7-2 with TRBJ1-2; D may be TRBD1 (6 bases). The V gene lost 5 bases and the J gene lost 5 bases, with 15 bases spanning the gap. Germline V gene sequence: CDR1 SGHTA, CDR2 FQGNSA. The length of the CDR3 is 14 residues. This chain's CDR3 is CASSQKGEGYGYTF. The CDR3 coding sequence is TGTGCCAGCAGCCAAAAGGGGGAAGGGTATGGCTACACCTTC.